This T cell receptor beta chain was identified in a study of blood T cell repertoires in COVID-19. Study-wide background: The United States, Italy and Spain supplied acute and convalescent COVID-19 samples.

The age range of participants was 18 to 89 years, with residence in about two dozen US areas. Participants reported their clinical history, and cohort assignment relied on those reports. Libraries were prepared by immunoSEQ multiplex PCR; TCRdb keeps only in-frame clonotypes and omits some of them. The sample records 300,000 to 450,000 clones, roughly nine tenths being singletons. The CDR3 length is 18 residues. Trimming at V came to 2 bases and at J to 7 bases, leaving 17 bases not matched to a gene. CDR1 is WSHSY and CDR2 is SAAADI in the germline V gene. The V gene is TRBV10-2, the J gene TRBJ2-5; 9 bases are a match to TRBD2. The material sequenced was PBMCs or T cells enriched from blood (not recorded which). The TCR originated in a man younger than 35 who had recovered from COVID-19. This chain's CDR3 is CASSEPGLALLVGGTQYF. CDR3 nucleotides: TGCGCCAGCAGTGAGCCCGGACTAGCGCTCCTCGTCGGGGGGACCCAGTACTTC.